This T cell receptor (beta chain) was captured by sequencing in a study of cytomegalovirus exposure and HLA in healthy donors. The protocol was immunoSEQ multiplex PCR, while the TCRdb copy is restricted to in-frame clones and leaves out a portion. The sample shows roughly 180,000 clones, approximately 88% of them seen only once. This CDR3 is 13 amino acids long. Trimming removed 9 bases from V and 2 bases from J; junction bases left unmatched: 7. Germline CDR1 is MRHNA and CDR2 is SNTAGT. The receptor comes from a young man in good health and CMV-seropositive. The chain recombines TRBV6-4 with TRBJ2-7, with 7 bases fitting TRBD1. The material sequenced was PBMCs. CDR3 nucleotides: TGTGCCAGGTTCCGGGGACAGCCCTACGAGCAGTACTTC. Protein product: CARFRGQPYEQYF.